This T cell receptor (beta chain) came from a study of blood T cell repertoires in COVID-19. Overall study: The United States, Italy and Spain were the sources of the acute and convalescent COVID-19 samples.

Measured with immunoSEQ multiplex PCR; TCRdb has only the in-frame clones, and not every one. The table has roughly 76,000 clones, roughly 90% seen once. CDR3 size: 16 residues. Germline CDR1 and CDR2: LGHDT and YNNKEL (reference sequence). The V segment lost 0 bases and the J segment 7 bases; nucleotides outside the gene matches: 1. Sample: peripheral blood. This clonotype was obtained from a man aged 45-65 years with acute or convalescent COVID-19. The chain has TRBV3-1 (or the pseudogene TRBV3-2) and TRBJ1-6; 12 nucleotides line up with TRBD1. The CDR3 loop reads CASSQEGQGANSPLHF. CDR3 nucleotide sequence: TGTGCCAGCAGCCAAGAGGGACAGGGGGCGAATTCACCCCTCCACTTT.